Below, 3 T cell receptor beta chains from the same sample are listed, as sequenced in a study of T cell responses to AZD1222 COVID-19 vaccine. TCRdb's table, derived via immunoSEQ multiplex PCR, lists solely in-frame clones and lacks some. The data contain 85,000 to 90,000 clones, 88% of them singletons. Here the sequenced sample was peripheral blood, taken on day 0 of MenACWY control vaccination. These receptor sequences come from an adult in good health.

The chain joins TRBV28 to TRBJ1-6; D is perhaps TRBD1 (5 bases). V shed 6 bases and J shed 9 bases, with 12 bases lying between them. This CDR3 spans 13 amino acids. Germline V gene data show CDR1 as MDHEN and CDR2 as SYDVKM. The CDR3 DNA follows: TGTGCCAGCAGACGACAGCAAATTTCACCCCTCCACTTT. Translation gives CASRRQQISPLHF. Based on the CDR3 plus reference TRBV28 and TRBJ1-6, the full variable domain is DVKVTQSSRYLVKRTGEKVFLECVQDMDHENMFWYRQDPGLGLRLIYFSYDVKMKEKGDIPEGYSVSREKKERFSLILESASTNQTSMYLCASRRQQISPLHFGNGTRLTVT.

This clone is judged medium-sized. The chain carries TRBV19 and TRBJ2-5; maybe TRBD1 (6 bases). Germline V gene sequence: CDR1 LNHDA, CDR2 SQIVND (reference sequence). V lost 0 bases and J 2 bases, leaving 13 bases between the germline ends. The CDR3 has 16 residues. The CDR3 nucleotides are TGTGCCAGTAGTATAGACCTACAACAGGGACAAGAGACCCAGTACTTC. Translated: CASSIDLQQGQETQYF.

This clone came up a few times. The chain recombines TRBV27 with TRBJ2-3; D gene ambiguous. CDR3 size: 13 residues. From germline, CDR1 is MNHEY and CDR2 SMNVEV (reference sequence). Trimming stripped 4 bases from V and 6 bases from J, with 11 bases between. The CDR3 is CASSSRRYDTQYF. The CDR3 DNA follows: TGTGCCAGCAGTTCCCGGCGGTATGATACGCAGTATTTT.